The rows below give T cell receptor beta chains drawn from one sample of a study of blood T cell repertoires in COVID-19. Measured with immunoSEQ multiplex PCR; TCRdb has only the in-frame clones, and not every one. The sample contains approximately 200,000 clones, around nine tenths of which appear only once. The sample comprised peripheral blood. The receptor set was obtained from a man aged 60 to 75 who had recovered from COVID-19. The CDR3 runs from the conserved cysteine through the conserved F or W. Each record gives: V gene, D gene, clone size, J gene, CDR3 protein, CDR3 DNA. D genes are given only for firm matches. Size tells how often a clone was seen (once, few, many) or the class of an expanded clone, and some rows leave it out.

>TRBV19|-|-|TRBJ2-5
CASSFADSQETQYF
TGTGCCAGTAGTTTCGCGGACAGTCAAGAGACCCAGTACTTC
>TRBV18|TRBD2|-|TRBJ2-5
CASSRSSGGKETQYF
TGTGCCAGCTCTCGTTCTAGCGGGGGGAAAGAGACCCAGTACTTC
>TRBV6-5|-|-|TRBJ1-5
CASSYGQAYSNQPQHF
TGTGCCAGCAGTTACGGGCAAGCATATAGCAATCAGCCCCAGCATTTT
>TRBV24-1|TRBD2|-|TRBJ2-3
CATSDGRRLAADTQYF
TGTGCCACCAGTGACGGCCGGAGACTAGCAGCAGATACGCAGTATTTT
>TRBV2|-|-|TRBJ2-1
CASSDAGVPTSEQFF
TGTGCCAGCAGTGATGCGGGCGTGCCTACAAGTGAGCAGTTCTTC
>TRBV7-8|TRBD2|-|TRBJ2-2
CASSFAGGRGTGELFF
TGTGCCAGCAGCTTCGCGGGGGGGCGAGGGACCGGGGAGCTGTTTTTT
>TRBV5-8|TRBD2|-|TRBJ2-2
CASPARGVFGGTGELFF
TGTGCCAGCCCAGCACGGGGGGTATTCGGAGGGACCGGGGAGCTGTTTTTT
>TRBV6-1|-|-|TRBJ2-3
CASSVLVRSSTDTQYF
TGTGCCAGCAGTGTCTTAGTCCGATCTAGCACAGATACGCAGTATTTT
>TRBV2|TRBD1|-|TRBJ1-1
CASINRGQSTEAFF
TGTGCCAGCATAAACAGGGGGCAGAGCACTGAAGCTTTCTTT
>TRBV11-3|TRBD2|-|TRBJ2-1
CASSLDQGGSGSFNEQFF
TGTGCCAGCAGCTTAGATCAGGGAGGGAGCGGGAGTTTCAATGAGCAGTTCTTC
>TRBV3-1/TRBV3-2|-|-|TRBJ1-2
CASSQRGIYGYTF
TGTGCCAGCAGCCAACGGGGTATATATGGCTACACCTTC
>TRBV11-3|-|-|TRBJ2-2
CASSSTGNTGELFF
TGTGCCAGCAGCTCCACAGGGAACACCGGGGAGCTGTTTTTT
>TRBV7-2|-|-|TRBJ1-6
CASSLAGGGNSPLHF
TGTGCCAGCAGCTTAGCGGGGGGAGGGAATTCACCCCTCCACTTT
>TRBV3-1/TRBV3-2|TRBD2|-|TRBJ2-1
CASSQEAGVLGEQFF
TGTGCCAGCAGCCAAGAAGCGGGGGTACTGGGTGAGCAGTTCTTC
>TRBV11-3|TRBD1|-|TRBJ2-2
CASSPGTGDTGELFF
TGTGCCAGCAGCCCGGGGACAGGGGACACCGGGGAGCTGTTTTTT
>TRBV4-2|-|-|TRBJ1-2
CASSQDNGGTHYGYTF
TGTGCCAGCAGCCAAGATAATGGGGGCACCCACTATGGCTACACCTTC
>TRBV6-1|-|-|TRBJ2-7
CASSEFTPEQYF
TGTGCCAGCAGTGAATTTACACCCGAGCAGTACTTC
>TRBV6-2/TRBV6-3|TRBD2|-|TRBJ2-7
CASSWLAGGTSYEQYF
TGTGCCAGCAGTTGGCTAGCGGGGGGAACCTCCTACGAGCAGTACTTC
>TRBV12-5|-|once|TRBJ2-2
CASGERIYTGELFF
TGTGCTAGTGGTGAGAGAATATACACCGGGGAGCTGTTTTTT
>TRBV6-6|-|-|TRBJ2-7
CASSNTSYEQYF
TGTGCCAGCAGCAACACCTCCTACGAGCAGTACTTC
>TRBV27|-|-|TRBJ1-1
CASSFLGLNTEAFF
TGTGCCAGCAGTTTCTTGGGGCTGAACACTGAAGCTTTCTTT
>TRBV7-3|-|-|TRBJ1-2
CASGSGGGGYTF
TGTGCCAGTGGATCCGGGGGAGGCGGCTACACCTTC
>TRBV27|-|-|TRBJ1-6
CASSFSQGPSPLHF
TGTGCCAGCAGTTTCTCGCAGGGGCCATCGCCCCTCCACTTT
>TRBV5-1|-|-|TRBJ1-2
CASSVAGGGDYGYTF
TGCGCCAGCAGTGTAGCGGGGGGTGGCGACTATGGCTACACCTTC
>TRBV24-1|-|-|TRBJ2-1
CATSDSASESYNEQFF
TGTGCCACCAGTGACTCCGCTAGCGAGTCCTACAATGAGCAGTTCTTC
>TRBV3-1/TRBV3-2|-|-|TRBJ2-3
CASSQGGEQTQYF
TGTGCCAGCAGCCAAGGGGGCGAGCAGACGCAGTATTTT
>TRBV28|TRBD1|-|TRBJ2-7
CASIGTGYEQYF
TGTGCCAGCATTGGGACAGGGTACGAGCAGTACTTC
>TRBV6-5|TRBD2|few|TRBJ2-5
CASRDGSGRGETQYF
TGTGCCAGCAGAGACGGAAGCGGGAGAGGAGAGACCCAGTACTTC
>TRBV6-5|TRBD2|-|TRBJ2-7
CASSYSASGDSYEQYF
TGTGCCAGCAGTTACTCGGCTAGCGGGGACTCCTACGAGCAGTACTTC
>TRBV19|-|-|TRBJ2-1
CASSITLDNNEQFF
TGTGCCAGTAGTATAACTCTAGATAACAATGAGCAGTTCTTC
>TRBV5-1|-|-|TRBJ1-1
CASSPHGGEGEAFF
TGCGCCAGCAGCCCCCACGGGGGGGAGGGTGAAGCTTTCTTT
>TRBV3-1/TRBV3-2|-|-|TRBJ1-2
CASSQVAGPVVYTF
TGTGCCAGCAGCCAAGTTGCGGGGCCGGTAGTCTACACCTTC
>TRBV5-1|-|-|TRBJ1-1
CASSLGGGKLNTEAFF
TGCGCCAGCAGCTTGGGAGGAGGGAAATTGAACACTGAAGCTTTCTTT
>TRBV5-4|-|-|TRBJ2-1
CASSLGGGGVNEQFF
TGTGCCAGCAGCCTGGGTGGGGGAGGAGTAAATGAGCAGTTCTTC
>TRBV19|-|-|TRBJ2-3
CATSLIAGTDTQYF
TGTGCCACCTCCCTGATAGCCGGCACAGATACGCAGTATTTT
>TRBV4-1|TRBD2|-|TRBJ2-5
CASSQVASGAQETQYF
TGCGCCAGCAGCCAAGTGGCTAGCGGGGCGCAAGAGACCCAGTACTTC
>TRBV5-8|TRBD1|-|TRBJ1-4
CASTDRGQGEEKLFF
TGTGCCAGCACCGACCGCGGACAGGGAGAAGAAAAACTGTTTTTT
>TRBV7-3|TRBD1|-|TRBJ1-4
CASSSQPGQAEKLFF
TGTGCCAGCAGCTCCCAACCGGGACAGGCTGAAAAACTGTTTTTT
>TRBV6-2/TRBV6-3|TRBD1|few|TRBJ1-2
CASSSDRGRGYTF
TGTGCCAGCAGCTCTGACAGGGGACGTGGCTACACCTTC
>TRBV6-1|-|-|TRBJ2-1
CASSDLPYNEQFF
TGTGCCAGCAGTGATCTTCCCTACAATGAGCAGTTCTTC
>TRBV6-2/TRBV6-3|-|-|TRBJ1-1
CASSYQLERAGENTEAFF
TGTGCCAGCAGTTACCAACTGGAGAGGGCCGGGGAAAACACTGAAGCTTTCTTT
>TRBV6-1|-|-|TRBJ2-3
CASSDPSADTQYF
TGTGCCAGCAGTGATCCATCAGCGGATACGCAGTATTTT
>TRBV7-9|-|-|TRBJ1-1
CASSLGRGGDEAFF
TGTGCCAGCAGCCTAGGACGGGGCGGGGATGAAGCTTTCTTT
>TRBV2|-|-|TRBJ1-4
CASSQTGVGEKLFF
TGTGCCAGCAGCCAAACAGGAGTTGGTGAAAAACTGTTTTTT
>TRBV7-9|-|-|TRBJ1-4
CASSKGDTTNEKLFF
TGTGCCAGCAGCAAAGGGGACACCACTAATGAAAAACTGTTTTTT
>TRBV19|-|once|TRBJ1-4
CASRTEATNEKLFF
TGTGCCAGTAGGACAGAGGCAACTAATGAAAAACTGTTTTTT
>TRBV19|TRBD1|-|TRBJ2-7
CASSGTGPISSYEQYF
TGTGCCAGTAGTGGGACAGGACCAATTAGCTCCTACGAGCAGTACTTC
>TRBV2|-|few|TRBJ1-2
CASKAGGGGYTF
TGTGCCAGCAAGGCGGGGGGAGGTGGCTACACCTTC
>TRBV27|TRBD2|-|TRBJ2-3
CASTQRRGVTDTQYF
TGTGCCAGCACCCAGCGGCGGGGGGTCACAGATACGCAGTATTTT
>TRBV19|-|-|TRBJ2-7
CASSSTDLRYF
TGTGCCAGTAGTTCGACTGACCTCCGTTACTTC
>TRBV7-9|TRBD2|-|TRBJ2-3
CASSFGGGSTHTQYF
TGTGCCAGCAGCTTTGGCGGCGGGAGTACACATACGCAGTATTTT
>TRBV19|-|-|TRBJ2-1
CASRDLGGDNEQFF
TGTGCCAGTAGGGACCTGGGAGGCGACAATGAGCAGTTCTTC
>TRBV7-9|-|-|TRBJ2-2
CASSLGQSLNTGELFF
TGTGCCAGCAGCTTGGGACAATCCCTAAACACCGGGGAGCTGTTTTTT
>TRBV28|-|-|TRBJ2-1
CASSLGGRVNNEQFF
TGTGCCAGCAGTTTGGGTGGGAGAGTGAACAATGAGCAGTTCTTC
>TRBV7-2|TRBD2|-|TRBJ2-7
CASSLALASGLEQYF
TGTGCCAGCAGCTTAGCGCTGGCTAGCGGCCTCGAGCAGTACTTC
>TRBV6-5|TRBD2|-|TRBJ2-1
CASITGTSGYNEQFF
TGTGCCAGCATCACCGGGACTAGCGGTTACAATGAGCAGTTCTTC
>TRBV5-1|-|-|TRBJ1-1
CASSLGQEAFF
TGCGCCAGCAGCTTGGGACAAGAAGCTTTCTTT